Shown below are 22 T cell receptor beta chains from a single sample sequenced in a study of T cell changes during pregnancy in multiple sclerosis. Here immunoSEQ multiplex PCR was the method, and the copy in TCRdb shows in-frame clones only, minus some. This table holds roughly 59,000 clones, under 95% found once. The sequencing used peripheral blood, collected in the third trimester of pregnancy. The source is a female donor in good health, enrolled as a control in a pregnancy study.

CDR3 coding DNA: TGTGCCAGCAGTTCTCCTCCAACTAATGAAAAACTGTTTTTT. Translation: CASSSPPTNEKLFF. This sequence joins TRBV28 and TRBJ1-4; D remains unclear. V lost 4 bases and J 0 bases, leaving 6 bases between the germline ends. In germline, CDR1 is MDHEN, CDR2 SYDVKM. The CDR3 is made up of 14 amino acids.

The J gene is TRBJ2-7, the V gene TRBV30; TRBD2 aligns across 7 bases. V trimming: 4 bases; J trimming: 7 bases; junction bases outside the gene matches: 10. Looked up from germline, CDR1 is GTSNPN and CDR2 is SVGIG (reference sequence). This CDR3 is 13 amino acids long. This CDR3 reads CAWNRGGLLEQYF. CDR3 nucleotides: TGTGCCTGGAATCGCGGGGGTCTCCTTGAGCAGTACTTC.

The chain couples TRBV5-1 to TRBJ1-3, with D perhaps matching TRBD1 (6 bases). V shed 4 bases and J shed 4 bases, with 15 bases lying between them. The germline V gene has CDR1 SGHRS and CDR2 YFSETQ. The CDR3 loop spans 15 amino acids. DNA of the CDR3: TGCGCCAGCAGCATGTCCGGGACATCAGGAAACACCATATATTTT. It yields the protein CASSMSGTSGNTIYF.

CDR3 nucleotide sequence: TGTGCCAGCAGCCCTACCCGGGACAGGGGGAACGAGCAGTACTTC. Amino acid sequence: CASSPTRDRGNEQYF. The chain is built from TRBV7-3 and TRBJ2-7; 11 bases agree with TRBD1. CDR1 and CDR2 (germline): SGHTA, FQGTGA. V shed 5 bases, J shed 5 bases, and the junction held 8 bases outside the gene matches. CDR3 length equals 15 residues.

The CDR3 spells CASSPGDRVGATEAFF. The DNA of the CDR3 is TGTGCCAGCTCACCGGGGGACAGGGTCGGGGCCACTGAAGCTTTCTTT. This chain joins TRBV18 and TRBJ1-1, with 9 nucleotides matching TRBD1. The CDR3 has 16 amino acids. The V gene end was trimmed by 3 bases and the J gene end by 4 bases; junction bases not matched to a gene: 9. Germline V lookup: CDR1 KGHSH, CDR2 LQKENI. Full variable domain (remainder filled in from reference TRBV18 and TRBJ1-1): NAGVMQNPRHLVRRRGQEARLRCSPMKGHSHVYWYRQLPEEGLKFMVYLQKENIIDESGMPKERFSAEFPKEGPSILRIQQVVRGDSAAYFCASSPGDRVGATEAFFGQGTRLTVV.

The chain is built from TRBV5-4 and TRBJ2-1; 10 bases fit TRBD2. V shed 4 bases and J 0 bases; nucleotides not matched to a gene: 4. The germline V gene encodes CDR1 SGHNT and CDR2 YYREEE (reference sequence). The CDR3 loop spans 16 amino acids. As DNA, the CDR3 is TGTGCCAGCAGCATCTTAGCGGGGGGCTCCTACAATGAGCAGTTCTTC. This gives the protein CASSILAGGSYNEQFF.

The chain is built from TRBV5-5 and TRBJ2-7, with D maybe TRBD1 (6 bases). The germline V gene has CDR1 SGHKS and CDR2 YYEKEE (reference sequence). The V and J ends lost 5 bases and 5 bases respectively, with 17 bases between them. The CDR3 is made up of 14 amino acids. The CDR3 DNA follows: TGTGCCAGCAGTCTAACCGGGACACTAGACGAGCAGTACTTC. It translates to CASSLTGTLDEQYF.

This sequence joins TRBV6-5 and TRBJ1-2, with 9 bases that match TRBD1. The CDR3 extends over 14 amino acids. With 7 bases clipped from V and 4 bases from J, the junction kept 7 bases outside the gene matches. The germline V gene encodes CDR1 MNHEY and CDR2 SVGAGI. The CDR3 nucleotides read TGTGCCAGCAACACAGGGGGCAGTGGCTATGGCTACACCTTC. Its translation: CASNTGGSGYGYTF.

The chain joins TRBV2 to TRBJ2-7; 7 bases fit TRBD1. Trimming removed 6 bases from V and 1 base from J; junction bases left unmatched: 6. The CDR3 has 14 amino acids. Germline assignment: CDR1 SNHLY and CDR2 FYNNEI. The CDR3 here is CASRRTGGSYEQYF. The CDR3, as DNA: TGTGCCAGCAGGCGGACAGGAGGTTCCTACGAGCAGTACTTC.

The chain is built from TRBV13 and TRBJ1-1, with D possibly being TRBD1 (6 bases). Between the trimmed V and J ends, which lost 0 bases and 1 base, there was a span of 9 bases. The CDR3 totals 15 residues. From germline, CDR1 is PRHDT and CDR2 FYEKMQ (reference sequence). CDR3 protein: CASSLGDRQNTEAFF. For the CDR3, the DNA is TGTGCCAGCAGCTTAGGTGACAGGCAGAACACTGAAGCTTTCTTT.

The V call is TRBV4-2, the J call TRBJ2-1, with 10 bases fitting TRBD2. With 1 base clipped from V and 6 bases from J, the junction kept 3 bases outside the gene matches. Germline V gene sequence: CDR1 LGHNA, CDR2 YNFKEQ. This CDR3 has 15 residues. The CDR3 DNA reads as TGTGCCAGCAGCCAAGGGCTAGCGGGGGCCAATGAGCAGTTCTTC. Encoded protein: CASSQGLAGANEQFF.

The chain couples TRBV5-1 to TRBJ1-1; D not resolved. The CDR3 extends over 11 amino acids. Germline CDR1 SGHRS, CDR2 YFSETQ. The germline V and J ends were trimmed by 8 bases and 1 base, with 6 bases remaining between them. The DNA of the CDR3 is TGCGCCAGTGCAGAGAACACTGAAGCTTTCTTT. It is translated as CASAENTEAFF.

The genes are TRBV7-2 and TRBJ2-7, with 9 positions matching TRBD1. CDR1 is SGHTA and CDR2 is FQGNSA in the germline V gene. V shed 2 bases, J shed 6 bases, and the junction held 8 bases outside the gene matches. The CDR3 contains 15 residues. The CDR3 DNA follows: TGTGCCAGCAGCTTACTAGGACAGGGGCTGCTCGAGCAGTACTTC. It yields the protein CASSLLGQGLLEQYF. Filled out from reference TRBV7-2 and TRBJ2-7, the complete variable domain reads GAGVSQSPSNKVTEKGKDVELRCDPISGHTALYWYRQSLGQGLEFLIYFQGNSAPDKSGLPSDRFSAERTGGSVSTLTIQRTQQEDSAVYLCASSLLGQGLLEQYFGPGTRLTVT.

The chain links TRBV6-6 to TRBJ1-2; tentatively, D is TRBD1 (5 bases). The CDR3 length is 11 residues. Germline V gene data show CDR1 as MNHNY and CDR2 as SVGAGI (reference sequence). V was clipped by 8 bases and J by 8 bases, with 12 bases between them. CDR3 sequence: CASLLKGGYTF. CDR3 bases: TGTGCCAGCCTCTTAAAGGGGGGCTACACCTTC.

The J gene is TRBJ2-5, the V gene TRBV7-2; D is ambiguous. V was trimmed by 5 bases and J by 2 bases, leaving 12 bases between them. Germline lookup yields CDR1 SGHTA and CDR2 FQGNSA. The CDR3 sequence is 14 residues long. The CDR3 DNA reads TGTGCCAGCAGCATTTCTAGTCATCAAGAGACCCAGTACTTC. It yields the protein CASSISSHQETQYF.

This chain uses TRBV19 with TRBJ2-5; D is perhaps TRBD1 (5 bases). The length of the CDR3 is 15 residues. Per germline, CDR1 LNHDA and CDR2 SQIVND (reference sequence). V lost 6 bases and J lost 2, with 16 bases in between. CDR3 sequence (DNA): TGTGCCAGTAGGAAAGACAGCTCCTCGCAAGAGACCCAGTACTTC. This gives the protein CASRKDSSSQETQYF.

CDR3 region: CASSQSQGEQYF. The DNA for the CDR3 is TGTGCCAGCTCCCAGAGCCAGGGCGAGCAGTACTTC. The chain joins TRBV7-9 to TRBJ2-7, with D possibly being TRBD1 (5 bases). The V end lost 8 bases, the J end lost 6 bases, and 14 bases lay between the germline ends. The CDR3 covers 12 residues. From germline, CDR1 is SEHNR and CDR2 FQNEAQ (reference sequence).

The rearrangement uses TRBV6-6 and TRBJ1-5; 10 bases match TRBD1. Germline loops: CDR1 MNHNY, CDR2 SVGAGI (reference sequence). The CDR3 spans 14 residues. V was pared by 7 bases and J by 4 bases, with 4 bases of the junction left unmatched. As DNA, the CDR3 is TGTGCCAGCACCGACAGGGGGCCTAATCAGCCCCAGCATTTT. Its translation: CASTDRGPNQPQHF.

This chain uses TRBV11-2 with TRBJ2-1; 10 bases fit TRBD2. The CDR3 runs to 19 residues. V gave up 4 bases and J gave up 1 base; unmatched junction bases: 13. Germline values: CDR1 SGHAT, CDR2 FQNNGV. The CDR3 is CASSSLFGAGGHSYNEQFF. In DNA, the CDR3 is TGTGCCAGCAGCTCCTTGTTTGGAGCGGGGGGGCATTCCTACAATGAGCAGTTCTTC.

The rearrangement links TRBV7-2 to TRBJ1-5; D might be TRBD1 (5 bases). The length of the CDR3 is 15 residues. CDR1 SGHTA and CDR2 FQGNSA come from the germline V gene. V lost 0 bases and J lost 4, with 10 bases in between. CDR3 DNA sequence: TGTGCCAGCAGCTTAGCTCAGGGCCTTAATCAGCCCCAGCATTTT. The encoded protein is CASSLAQGLNQPQHF.

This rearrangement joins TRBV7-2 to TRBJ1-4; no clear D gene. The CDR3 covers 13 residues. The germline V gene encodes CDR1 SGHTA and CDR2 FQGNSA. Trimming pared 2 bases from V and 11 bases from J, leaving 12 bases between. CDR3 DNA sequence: TGTGCCAGCAGCTTAAATGAGCAGGCGAAACTGTTTTTT. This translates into CASSLNEQAKLFF.

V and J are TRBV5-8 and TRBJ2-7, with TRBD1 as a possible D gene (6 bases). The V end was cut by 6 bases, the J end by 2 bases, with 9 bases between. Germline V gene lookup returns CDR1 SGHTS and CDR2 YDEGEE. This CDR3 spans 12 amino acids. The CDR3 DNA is TGTGCCAGCATATACAGGGCCTACGAGCAGTACTTC. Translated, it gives CASIYRAYEQYF.